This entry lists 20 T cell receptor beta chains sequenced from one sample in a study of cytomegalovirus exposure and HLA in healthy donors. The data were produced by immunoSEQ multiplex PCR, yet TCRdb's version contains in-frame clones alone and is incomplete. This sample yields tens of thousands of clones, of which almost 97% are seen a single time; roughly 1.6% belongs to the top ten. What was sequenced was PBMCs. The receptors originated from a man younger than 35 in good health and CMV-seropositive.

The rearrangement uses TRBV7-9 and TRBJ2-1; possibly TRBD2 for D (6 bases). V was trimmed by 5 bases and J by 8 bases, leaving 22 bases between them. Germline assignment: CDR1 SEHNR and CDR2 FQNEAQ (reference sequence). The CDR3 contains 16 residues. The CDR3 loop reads CASSPRDGGWVHEQFF. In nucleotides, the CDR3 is TGTGCCAGCAGCCCCCGGGACGGAGGGTGGGTCCATGAGCAGTTCTTC.

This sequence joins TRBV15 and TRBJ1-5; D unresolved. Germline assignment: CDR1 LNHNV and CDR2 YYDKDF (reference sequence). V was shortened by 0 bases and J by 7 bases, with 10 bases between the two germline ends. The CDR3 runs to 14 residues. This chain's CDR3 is CATSRDHGGQPQHF. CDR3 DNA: TGTGCCACCAGCAGAGATCACGGAGGGCAGCCCCAGCATTTT.

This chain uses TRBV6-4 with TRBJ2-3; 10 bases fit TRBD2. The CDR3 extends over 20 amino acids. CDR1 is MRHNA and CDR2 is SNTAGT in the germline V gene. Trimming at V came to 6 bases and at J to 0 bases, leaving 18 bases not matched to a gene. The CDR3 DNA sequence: TGTGCCAGCAGCCGACGAATGCCGGGACTAGCGAGATTTAGCACAGATACGCAGTATTTT. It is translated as CASSRRMPGLARFSTDTQYF.

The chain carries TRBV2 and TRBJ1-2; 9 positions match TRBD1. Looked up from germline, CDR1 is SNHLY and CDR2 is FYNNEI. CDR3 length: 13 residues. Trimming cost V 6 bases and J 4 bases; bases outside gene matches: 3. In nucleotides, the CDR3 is TGTGCCAGCAGGGTGGGACAGGGCTATGGCTACACCTTC. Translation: CASRVGQGYGYTF.

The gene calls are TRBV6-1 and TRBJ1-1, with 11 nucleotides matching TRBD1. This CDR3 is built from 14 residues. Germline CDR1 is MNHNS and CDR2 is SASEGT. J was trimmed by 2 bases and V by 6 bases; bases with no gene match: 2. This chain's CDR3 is CASRGTGGNTEAFF. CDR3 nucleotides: TGTGCCAGCAGGGGGACAGGGGGTAACACTGAAGCTTTCTTT.

The CDR3 protein is CASSTLDRAQETQYF. The DNA of the CDR3 is TGTGCCAGCAGTACCCTAGACAGAGCCCAAGAGACCCAGTACTTC. The chain carries TRBV6-6 and TRBJ2-5; a possible D gene is TRBD1 (5 bases). Germline lookup yields CDR1 MNHNY and CDR2 SVGAGI (reference sequence). The CDR3 spans 15 residues. Trimming took 5 bases from V and 1 from J, leaving 14 bases between them.

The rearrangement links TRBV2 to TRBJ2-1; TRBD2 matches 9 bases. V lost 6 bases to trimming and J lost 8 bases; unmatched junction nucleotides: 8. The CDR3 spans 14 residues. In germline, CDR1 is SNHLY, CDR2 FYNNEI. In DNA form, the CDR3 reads TGTGCCAGCAGCTCGTCTAGCGGGATCTATGAGCAGTTCTTC. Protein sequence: CASSSSSGIYEQFF.

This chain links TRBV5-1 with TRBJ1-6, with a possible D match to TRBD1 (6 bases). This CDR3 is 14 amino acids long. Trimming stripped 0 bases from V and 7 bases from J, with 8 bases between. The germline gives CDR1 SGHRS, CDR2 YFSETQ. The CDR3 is CASSLDRVNSPLHF. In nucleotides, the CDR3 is TGCGCCAGCAGCTTGGACAGGGTGAATTCACCCCTCCACTTT. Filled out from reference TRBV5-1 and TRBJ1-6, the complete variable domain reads KAGVTQTPRYLIKTRGQQVTLSCSPISGHRSVSWYQQTPGQGLQFLFEYFSETQRNKGNFPGRFSGRQFSNSRSEMNVSTLELGDSALYLCASSLDRVNSPLHFGNGTRLTVT.

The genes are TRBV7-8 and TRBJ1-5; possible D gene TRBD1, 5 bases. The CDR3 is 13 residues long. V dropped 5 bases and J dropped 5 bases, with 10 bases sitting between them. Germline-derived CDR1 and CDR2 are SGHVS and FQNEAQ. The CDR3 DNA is TGTGCCAGCAGCACAACAGGTTATCAGCCCCAGCATTTT. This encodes CASSTTGYQPQHF.

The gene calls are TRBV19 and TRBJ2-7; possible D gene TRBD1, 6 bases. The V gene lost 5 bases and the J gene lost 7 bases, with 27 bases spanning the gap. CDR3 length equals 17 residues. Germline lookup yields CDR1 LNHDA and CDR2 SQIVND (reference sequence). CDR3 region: CASSPRTADISPGEQYF. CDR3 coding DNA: TGTGCCAGTAGTCCCCGGACAGCAGATATTTCCCCCGGTGAGCAGTACTTC.

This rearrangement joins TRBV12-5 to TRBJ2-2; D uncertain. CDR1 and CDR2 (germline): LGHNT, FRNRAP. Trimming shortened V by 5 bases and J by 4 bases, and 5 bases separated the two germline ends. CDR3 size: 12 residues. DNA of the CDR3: TGTGCTAGTGGTAAGAGCACCGGGGAGCTGTTTTTT. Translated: CASGKSTGELFF.

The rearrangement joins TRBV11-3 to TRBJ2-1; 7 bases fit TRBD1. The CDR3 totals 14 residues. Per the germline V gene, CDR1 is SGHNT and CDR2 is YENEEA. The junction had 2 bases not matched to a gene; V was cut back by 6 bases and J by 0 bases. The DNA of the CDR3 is TGTGCCAGCAGTCACAGGGGCTCCTACAATGAGCAGTTCTTC. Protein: CASSHRGSYNEQFF.

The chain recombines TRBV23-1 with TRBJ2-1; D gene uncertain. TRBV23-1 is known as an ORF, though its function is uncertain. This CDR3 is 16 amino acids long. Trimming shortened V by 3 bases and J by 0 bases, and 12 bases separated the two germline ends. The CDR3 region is CASSHPRSASYNEQFF. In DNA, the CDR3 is TGCGCCAGCAGTCATCCCCGGTCCGCCTCCTACAATGAGCAGTTCTTC.

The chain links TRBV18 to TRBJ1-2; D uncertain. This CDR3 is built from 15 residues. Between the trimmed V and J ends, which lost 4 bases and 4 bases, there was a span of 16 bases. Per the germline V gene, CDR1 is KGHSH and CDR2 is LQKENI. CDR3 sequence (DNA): TGTGCCAGCTCACTCGAAGGCCGGGGAGGCTATGGCTACACCTTC. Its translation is CASSLEGRGGYGYTF.

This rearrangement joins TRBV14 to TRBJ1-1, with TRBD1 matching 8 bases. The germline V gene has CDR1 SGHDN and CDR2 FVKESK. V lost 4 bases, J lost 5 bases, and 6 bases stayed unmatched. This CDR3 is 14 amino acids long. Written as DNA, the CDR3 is TGTGCCAGCAGCCTGGCAGGGGGCGTAACTGAAGCTTTCTTT. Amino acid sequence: CASSLAGGVTEAFF. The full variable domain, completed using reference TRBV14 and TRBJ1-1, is EAGVTQFPSHSVIEKGQTVTLRCDPISGHDNLYWYRRVMGKEIKFLLHFVKESKQDESGMPNNRFLAERTGGTYSTLKVQPAELEDSGVYFCASSLAGGVTEAFFGQGTRLTVV.

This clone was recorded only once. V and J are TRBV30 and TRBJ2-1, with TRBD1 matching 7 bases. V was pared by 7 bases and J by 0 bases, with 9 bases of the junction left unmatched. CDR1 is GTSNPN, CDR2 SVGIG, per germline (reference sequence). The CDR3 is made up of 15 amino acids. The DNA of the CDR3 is TGTGCCTCCGACAGGGCCCCCCCCTCCTACAATGAGCAGTTCTTC. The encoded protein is CASDRAPPSYNEQFF.

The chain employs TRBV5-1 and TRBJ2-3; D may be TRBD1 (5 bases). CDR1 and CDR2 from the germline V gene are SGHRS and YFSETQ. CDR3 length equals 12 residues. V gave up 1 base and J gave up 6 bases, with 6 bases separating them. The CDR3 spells CASSLQGDTQYF. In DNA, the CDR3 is TGCGCCAGCAGCTTGCAGGGCGATACGCAGTATTTT.

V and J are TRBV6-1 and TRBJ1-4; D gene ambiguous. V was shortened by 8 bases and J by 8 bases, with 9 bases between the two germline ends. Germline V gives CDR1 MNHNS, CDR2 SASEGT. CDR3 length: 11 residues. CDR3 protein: CASSTREKLFF. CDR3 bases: TGTGCCAGCTCGACCAGGGAAAAACTGTTTTTT.

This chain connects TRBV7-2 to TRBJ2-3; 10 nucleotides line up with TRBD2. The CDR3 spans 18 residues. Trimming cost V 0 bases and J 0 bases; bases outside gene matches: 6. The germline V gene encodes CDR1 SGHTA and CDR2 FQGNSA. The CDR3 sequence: CASSLAPSGSTSTDTQYF. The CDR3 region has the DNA TGTGCCAGCAGCTTAGCGCCTAGCGGGAGTACTAGCACAGATACGCAGTATTTT.

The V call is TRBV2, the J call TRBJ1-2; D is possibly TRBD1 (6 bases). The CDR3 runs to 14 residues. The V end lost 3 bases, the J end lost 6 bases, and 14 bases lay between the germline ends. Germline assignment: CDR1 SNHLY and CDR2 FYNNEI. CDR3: CASSDRVGADGYTF. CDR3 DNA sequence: TGTGCCAGCAGTGATAGGGTGGGGGCGGATGGCTACACCTTC.